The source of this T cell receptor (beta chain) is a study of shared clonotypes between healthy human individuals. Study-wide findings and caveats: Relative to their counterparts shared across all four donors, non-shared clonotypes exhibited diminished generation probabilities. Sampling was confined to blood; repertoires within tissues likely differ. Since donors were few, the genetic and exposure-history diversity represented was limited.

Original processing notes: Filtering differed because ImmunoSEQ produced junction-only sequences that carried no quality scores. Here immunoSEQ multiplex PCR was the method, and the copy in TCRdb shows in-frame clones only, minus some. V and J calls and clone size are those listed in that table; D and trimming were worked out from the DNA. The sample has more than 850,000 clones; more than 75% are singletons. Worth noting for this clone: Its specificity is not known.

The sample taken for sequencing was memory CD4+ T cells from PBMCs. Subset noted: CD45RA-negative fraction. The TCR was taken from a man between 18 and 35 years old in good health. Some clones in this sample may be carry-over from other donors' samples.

The CDR3 DNA reads TGTGCCAGCAGTCCCACTCCGACAGTCACTGAAGCTTTCTTT. This sequence encodes CASSPTPTVTEAFF. The V and J genes are TRBV6-1 and TRBJ1-1, with D perhaps matching TRBD1 (5 bases). The CDR3 contains 14 residues. Germline loops: CDR1 MNHNS, CDR2 SASEGT. Trimming took 5 bases from V and 4 from J, leaving 14 bases between them.